Listed below are T cell receptor beta chains from one sample, sequenced in a study of response to subunit inactivated influenza vaccine. MiXCR was run by TCRdb on the RT-PCR reads, yielding one entry per CDR3 protein. The data show about 500,000 distinct CDR3 sequences, about 7.2% seen once. The material was PBMCs from blood, obtained 23 to 25 months after vaccination. The receptors were sampled from a man aged 50 to 75 who received an inactivated influenza vaccine. Each CDR3 is given with its conserved first and last residue. The order of the fields is J gene, clone size, D gene, V gene, CDR3 protein, CDR3 DNA. D genes are given only for firm matches. Only some rows state a clone size, as once, few, many or a class for expanded clones.

TRBJ1-1 | many | TRBD1 | TRBV12-3/TRBV12-4 | CASSSRDRGTEAFF | TGTGCCAGCAGTAGCCGAGACAGGGGCACTGAAGCTTTCTTT
TRBJ2-5 | few | . | TRBV5-1 | CASSSENRFTPYVETQYF | TGCGCCAGCAGCTCGGAGAACAGGTTTACGCCTTATGTAGAGACCCAGTACTTC
TRBJ2-1 | . | TRBD1 | TRBV27 | CASRTGAGNEQFF | TGTGCCAGCAGGACAGGGGCGGGCAATGAGCAGTTCTTC
TRBJ2-7 | many | TRBD1 | TRBV5-6 | CASRKGQGYEQYF | TGTGCCAGCAGGAAAGGACAGGGTTACGAGCAGTACTTC
TRBJ2-5 | few | . | TRBV12-5 | CASGLDAGWTQYF | TGTGCTAGTGGCCTGGACGCAGGGTGGACCCAGTACTTC
TRBJ2-2 | few | TRBD2 | TRBV20-1 | CSARDPRTSGAGELFF | TGCAGTGCTAGAGATCCGAGGACTAGCGGAGCCGGGGAGCTGTTTTTT
TRBJ2-7 | few | TRBD2 | TRBV7-9 | CASSGLLAGGAYEQYF | TGTGCCAGCAGCGGCCTTCTAGCGGGAGGTGCCTACGAGCAGTACTTC
TRBJ1-1 | few | . | TRBV5-1 | CASSLALTQDAEAFF | TGCGCCAGCAGCTTGGCCCTAACTCAGGACGCTGAAGCTTTCTTT
TRBJ2-6 | few | TRBD1 | TRBV12-3/TRBV12-4 | CASSLGTGVWISGANVLTF | TGTGCCAGCAGTTTAGGGACAGGGGTTTGGATCTCTGGGGCCAACGTCCTGACTTTC
TRBJ2-1 | few | TRBD2 | TRBV7-2 | CASSPLAGVFDYEQFF | TGTGCCAGCAGCCCCCTAGCGGGAGTCTTTGACTATGAGCAGTTCTTC
TRBJ2-1 | few | . | TRBV7-3 | CASSPHSGSAYNEQFF | TGTGCCAGCAGCCCTCATTCGGGCTCGGCCTACAATGAGCAGTTCTTC
TRBJ1-5 | few | . | TRBV20-1 | CSASPDRYSNQPQHF | TGCAGTGCTAGTCCCGACAGGTATAGCAATCAGCCCCAGCATTTT
TRBJ2-2 | few | . | TRBV28 | CASTILGAGTVTNTGELFF | TGTGCCAGCACCATTCTGGGCGCCGGGACGGTTACGAACACCGGGGAGCTGTTTTTT
TRBJ1-3 | many | TRBD1 | TRBV4-3 | CASSHDGQGANTIYF | TGCGCCAGCAGCCACGATGGACAGGGGGCAAACACCATATATTTT
TRBJ1-1 | . | . | TRBV11-2 | CASITVGHTEALF | TGTGCCAGCATAACCGTGGGGCACACTGAAGCTCTCTTT
TRBJ2-4 | many | . | TRBV20-1 | CSAPKVGENIQYF | TGCAGTGCTCCCAAGGTGGGAGAAAACATTCAGTACTTC
TRBJ1-3 | few | . | TRBV12-3/TRBV12-4 | CASSFGRGRRSGNTIYF | TGTGCCAGCAGTTTTGGGAGGGGACGCCGCTCTGGAAACACCATATATTTT
TRBJ2-7 | many | . | TRBV20-1 | CSARVRRGPYEQYF | TGCAGTGCTAGAGTTAGAAGGGGCCCCTACGAGCAGTACTTC
TRBJ1-3 | many | . | TRBV9 | CASSPWGRNSGNTIYF | TGTGCCAGCAGCCCGTGGGGTAGGAACTCTGGAAACACCATATATTTT
TRBJ1-5 | . | TRBD1 | TRBV6-2/TRBV6-3 | CASSYSGQGQQPQHF | TGTGCCAGCAGTTACTCGGGACAGGGCCAACAGCCCCAGCATTTT
TRBJ1-3 | . | TRBD1 | TRBV20-1 | CSVSQGADGNTIYF | TGCAGTGTAAGCCAGGGGGCTGATGGAAACACCATATATTTT
TRBJ2-6 | . | . | TRBV7-3 | CASAPSSGANVLTF | TGTGCCAGCGCCCCTTCGAGTGGGGCCAACGTCCTGACTTTC
TRBJ2-2 | few | . | TRBV5-1 | CASSFDSGHQNTGELFF | TGCGCCAGCAGCTTTGATTCGGGACACCAGAACACCGGGGAGCTGTTTTTT
TRBJ2-3 | few | TRBD1 | TRBV29-1 | CSYRDRGIDTQYF | TGCAGCTACCGGGACAGGGGTATAGATACGCAGTATTTT
TRBJ2-7 | . | . | TRBV5-1 | CASSFEQDVGYEQYF | TGCGCCAGCAGCTTCGAGCAGGACGTCGGGTACGAGCAGTACTTC
TRBJ2-1 | . | TRBD1 | TRBV24-1 | CATSGPNRGRGEQFF | TGTGCCACCAGTGGTCCTAACAGGGGGCGGGGAGAGCAGTTCTTC
TRBJ1-5 | . | TRBD1 | TRBV6-1 | CASSIQGVGNQPQHF | TGTGCCAGCAGCATACAGGGGGTGGGCAATCAGCCCCAGCATTTT
TRBJ2-7 | many | . | TRBV20-1 | CSARDPSRPSGEQYF | TGCAGTGCTAGAGATCCATCTCGGCCGTCGGGCGAGCAGTACTTC
TRBJ2-3 | many | . | TRBV12-3/TRBV12-4 | CASINRDQSTDTQYF | TGTGCCAGCATTAACCGGGACCAAAGCACAGATACGCAGTATTTT
TRBJ2-1 | . | TRBD2 | TRBV27 | CASRPGTSGSSEQFF | TGTGCCAGCAGACCCGGGACTAGCGGGAGCTCTGAGCAGTTCTTC
TRBJ2-1 | few | . | TRBV3-1 | CASSRDPSSYNEQFF | TGTGCCAGCAGCCGGGACCCAAGCTCCTACAATGAGCAGTTCTTC
TRBJ1-1 | many | . | TRBV5-1 | CASSFGGRTEAFF | TGCGCCAGCAGCTTCGGGGGGAGGACTGAAGCTTTCTTT
TRBJ2-1 | . | . | TRBV6-2/TRBV6-3 | CASRERLYNEQFF | TGTGCCAGCAGGGAACGTCTCTACAATGAGCAGTTCTTC
TRBJ2-3 | few | TRBD2 | TRBV10-3 | CASTSGSVADTQYF | TGTGCCTCGACTAGCGGGAGTGTGGCAGATACGCAGTATTTT
TRBJ1-5 | . | TRBD1 | TRBV10-3 | CAISNDRASQPQHF | TGTGCCATCAGCAATGACAGGGCTAGTCAGCCCCAGCATTTT
TRBJ2-5 | . | TRBD1 | TRBV24-1 | CATSDTQGAGETQYF | TGTGCCACCAGTGATACACAGGGGGCTGGAGAGACCCAGTACTTC
TRBJ1-6 | many | . | TRBV3-1 | CASSQGDIYNSPLHF | TGTGCCAGCAGCCAAGGGGACATCTATAATTCACCCCTCCACTTT
TRBJ2-7 | few | TRBD2 | TRBV30 | CAWSVWLAGGFYEQYF | TGTGCCTGGAGTGTCTGGCTAGCGGGAGGTTTCTACGAGCAGTACTTC
TRBJ2-1 | many | . | TRBV6-2/TRBV6-3 | CASSYSGSGGIEQFF | TGTGCCAGCAGTTACTCAGGATCTGGCGGGATTGAGCAGTTCTTC
TRBJ1-2 | few | . | TRBV28 | CASRRDGIYGYTF | TGTGCCAGCCGGAGGGATGGTATCTATGGCTACACCTTC
TRBJ1-1 | . | . | TRBV24-1 | CATSDPPSAEAFF | TGTGCCACCAGTGACCCTCCTTCTGCGGAAGCTTTCTTT
TRBJ1-2 | few | . | TRBV10-3 | CAISHPREWDGYTF | TGTGCCATCAGCCACCCCCGGGAATGGGATGGCTACACCTTC
TRBJ2-3 | many | TRBD2 | TRBV4-2 | CASSQDYGGRADTQYF | TGTGCCAGCAGCCAAGATTACGGGGGGAGGGCAGATACGCAGTATTTT
TRBJ1-4 | many | . | TRBV28 | CASNRINEKLFF | TGTGCCAGCAACAGGATTAATGAAAAACTGTTTTTT
TRBJ2-5 | few | . | TRBV28 | CASSLNQGAQYF | TGTGCCAGCAGTTTAAATCAAGGGGCCCAGTACTTC
TRBJ2-7 | few | TRBD2 | TRBV2 | CASGLAYEQYF | TGTGCCAGCGGACTAGCCTACGAGCAGTACTTC
TRBJ2-2 | many | . | TRBV4-3 | CASSFFTNRNTGELFF | TGCGCCAGCAGTTTTTTTACCAACAGGAACACCGGGGAGCTGTTTTTT